Below, 29 T cell receptor beta chains from the same sample are listed, as sequenced in a study of T cells after yellow fever vaccination (dated by TCRdb to the late 2010s). The library was built by means of 5' RACE. Instrument used: Illumina HiSeq 2500. The public reads were reanalyzed by TCRdb: fastp trimming at Q25, MiXCR alignment, in-frame beta chains only. Rows are unified per CDR3 protein, each entry keeping the most common DNA and genes. The sample profile shows hundreds of thousands of distinct CDR3 sequences; 9% to 15% of them were found once. The top ten clonotypes cover about 15% of the sample. The sample's treatment or condition label, in plain terms: live attenuated yellow fever vaccine strain. Sequencing was performed on PBMCs, taken on the day of the yellow fever booster vaccination. These receptors all come from a man aged 25-45 years who received the YFV17D yellow fever vaccine.

This clonotype was picked up a small number of times. This sequence joins TRBV5-1 and TRBJ1-2; no definite D call. There are 14 residues in the CDR3. The V gene's germline CDR1 is SGHRS and CDR2 YFSETQ. V was trimmed by 4 bases and J by 6 bases, leaving 16 bases between them. The CDR3 bases are TGCGCCAGCAGCCTGCGTGGTGAGGTGGATGGCTACACCTTC. It codes for CASSLRGEVDGYTF.

This clonotype was detected only a few times. The genes are TRBV7-2 and TRBJ2-5; unclear D gene. Trimming shortened V by 5 bases and J by 2 bases, and 12 bases separated the two germline ends. Germline CDR1 SGHTA, CDR2 FQGNSA. This CDR3 contains 14 residues. This chain's CDR3 is CASSLRRIQETQYF. CDR3 sequence (DNA): TGTGCCAGCAGCCTTCGACGGATTCAAGAGACCCAGTACTTC. Together with reference TRBV7-2 and TRBJ2-5, the CDR3 gives the full variable domain: GAGVSQSPSNKVTEKGKDVELRCDPISGHTALYWYRQSLGQGLEFLIYFQGNSAPDKSGLPSDRFSAERTGGSVSTLTIQRTQQEDSAVYLCASSLRRIQETQYFGPGTRLLVL.

This chain joins TRBV5-4 and TRBJ2-1; 7 nucleotides line up with TRBD2. The V gene end was trimmed by 4 bases and the J gene end by 3 bases; junction bases not matched to a gene: 10. Germline V CDR1 and CDR2: SGHNT, YYREEE (reference sequence). CDR3 length: 16 residues. The CDR3, as DNA: TGTGCCAGCAGCCAGGGACTACAAGATTTCTACAATGAGCAGTTCTTC. This translates into CASSQGLQDFYNEQFF.

This clonotype showed up many times. The rearrangement uses TRBV5-1 and TRBJ1-1; D gene uncertain. Germline CDR1 SGHRS, CDR2 YFSETQ. With 2 bases removed from V and 4 bases from J, the gap between germline ends came to 9 bases. The CDR3 contains 13 residues. This chain's CDR3 is CASSFQEGTEAFF. The DNA for the CDR3 is TGCGCCAGCAGCTTTCAAGAAGGCACTGAAGCTTTCTTT.

This clonotype turned up a few times. The V call is TRBV7-9, the J call TRBJ1-1; tentative D call: TRBD1 (6 bases). From germline, CDR1 is SEHNR and CDR2 FQNEAQ (reference sequence). The V gene lost 5 bases and the J gene lost 9 bases, with 19 bases spanning the gap. The CDR3 totals 14 residues. The DNA of the CDR3 is TGTGCCAGCAGCACCGCGGGGGCGAGAATGCAAGCTTTCTTT. It specifies CASSTAGARMQAFF.

This clonotype was counted ten times or more. CDR3 coding DNA: TGTGCCAGCAGCTTGGCTGCGGAGCCCTATGGCTACACCTTC. It translates to CASSLAAEPYGYTF. J is TRBJ1-2 and V is TRBV5-6; D remains ambiguous. Germline V CDR1 and CDR2: SGHDT, YYEEEE. This CDR3 region has 14 residues. Trimming shortened V by 0 bases and J by 4 bases, and 10 bases separated the two germline ends. The whole variable domain, filled in from reference TRBV5-6 and TRBJ1-2, reads DAGVTQSPTHLIKTRGQQVTLRCSPKSGHDTVSWYQQALGQGPQFIFQYYEEEERQRGNFPDRFSGHQFPNYSSELNVNALLLGDSALYLCASSLAAEPYGYTFGSGTRLTVV.

This sequence joins TRBV30 and TRBJ2-7; 11 bases agree with TRBD1. In germline, CDR1 is GTSNPN, CDR2 SVGIG (reference sequence). Trimming at V came to 4 bases and at J to 12 bases, leaving 8 bases not matched to a gene. The CDR3 has 12 residues. This CDR3 reads CAWTRTGGRRYF. CDR3 nucleotide sequence: TGTGCCTGGACCAGGACAGGGGGCAGGAGGTACTTC.

This clonotype has just a few counts. V and J are TRBV6-6 and TRBJ1-1, with 8 bases identical to TRBD1. With 5 bases clipped from V and 8 bases from J, the junction kept 4 bases outside the gene matches. The CDR3 has 12 amino acids. Germline CDR1 MNHNY, CDR2 SVGAGI (reference sequence). CDR3 in DNA: TGTGCCAGCAGTCGACAGGGGCGGGAAGCTTTCTTT. Translated: CASSRQGREAFF.

This clonotype was seen more than once but under ten times. The chain employs TRBV10-3 and TRBJ2-2; 10 positions agree with TRBD2. The J segment lost 6 bases and the V segment lost 10 bases, leaving 8 bases of the junction unmatched. The CDR3 consists of 14 residues. In germline, CDR1 is ENHRY, CDR2 SYGVKD. The CDR3 loop reads CATVAGGTSGELFF. The CDR3 nucleotides are TGTGCCACAGTAGCGGGAGGAACCTCCGGGGAGCTGTTTTTT.

J is TRBJ1-1 and V is TRBV19, with no clear D. Per the germline V gene, CDR1 is LNHDA and CDR2 is SQIVND (reference sequence). V was cut by 7 bases and J by 4 bases, with 7 bases left in between. The CDR3 has 11 residues. The DNA for the CDR3 is TGTGCCAGTACCGTCAGCACTGAAGCTTTCTTT. Its protein is CASTVSTEAFF.

The rearrangement joins TRBV12-3 or TRBV12-4 to TRBJ2-1; a weak D match, TRBD2 (5 bases). With 6 bases removed from V and 8 bases from J, the gap between germline ends came to 20 bases. CDR3 size: 15 residues. This CDR3 reads CASSPSWGDMDEQFF. In nucleotides, the CDR3 is TGTGCCAGCAGCCCATCTTGGGGAGACATGGATGAGCAGTTCTTC.

The CDR3 region has the DNA TGTGCCAGCAGCCCCCGGGACGATTCCTACGAGCAGTACTTC. It yields the protein CASSPRDDSYEQYF. The gene calls are TRBV9 and TRBJ2-7; D tentatively reads TRBD1 or TRBD2 (5 bases each). Germline values: CDR1 SGDLS, CDR2 YYNGEE. The CDR3 totals 14 residues. Trimming stripped 4 bases from V and 1 base from J, with 12 bases between.

This clonotype was counted between two and nine times. The CDR3 region is CASSGRLTNTYNEQFF. The CDR3 DNA is TGTGCCAGCAGTGGCCGTCTGACTAATACTTACAATGAGCAGTTCTTC. V is TRBV6-1 and J is TRBJ2-1; weak D call: TRBD2 (5 bases). V dropped 4 bases and J dropped 4 bases, with 17 bases sitting between them. The CDR3 runs to 16 residues. The germline CDR1 and CDR2 sequences are MNHNS and SASEGT.

This clonotype was seen more than once but under ten times. This chain uses TRBV6-1 with TRBJ2-1; TRBD1 matches at 10 bases. The CDR3 runs 13 residues. Germline V gives CDR1 MNHNS, CDR2 SASEGT. V lost 6 bases and J lost 7; bases outside the gene matches: 3. Here the CDR3 reads CASRGTGVNEQFF. CDR3 coding DNA: TGTGCCAGCAGAGGGACAGGGGTAAATGAGCAGTTCTTC.

This chain joins TRBV29-1 and TRBJ1-5, with TRBD1 as a possible D gene (6 bases). Trimming stripped 7 bases from V and 11 bases from J, with 21 bases between. Looked up from germline, CDR1 is SQVTM and CDR2 is ANQGSEA. This CDR3 has 13 residues. This chain's CDR3 is CSAQEAGAVTQHF. The CDR3 DNA reads TGCAGCGCCCAAGAGGCAGGGGCGGTGACCCAGCATTTT.

V is TRBV7-9 and J is TRBJ1-2, with a possible D match to TRBD1 (5 bases). Trimming pared 0 bases from V and 0 bases from J, leaving 11 bases between. CDR3 size: 16 residues. Germline values: CDR1 SEHNR, CDR2 FQNEAQ (reference sequence). CDR3 loop: CASSLASRVSNYGYTF. The DNA for the CDR3 is TGTGCCAGCAGCTTAGCGAGCAGGGTATCTAACTATGGCTACACCTTC.

This clonotype has just a few counts. The chain uses TRBV7-2 and TRBJ1-1, with D maybe TRBD1 (6 bases). V lost 6 bases and J lost 5, with 25 bases in between. Germline CDR1 SGHTA, CDR2 FQGNSA. The CDR3 runs 17 residues. This chain's CDR3 is CASRATRGQRILTEAFF. The CDR3 region has the DNA TGTGCCAGCAGGGCAACCAGGGGCCAGAGGATATTGACTGAAGCTTTCTTT. Supplemented by reference TRBV7-2 and TRBJ1-1, the full variable domain reads GAGVSQSPSNKVTEKGKDVELRCDPISGHTALYWYRQSLGQGLEFLIYFQGNSAPDKSGLPSDRFSAERTGGSVSTLTIQRTQQEDSAVYLCASRATRGQRILTEAFFGQGTRLTVV.

This chain connects TRBV27 to TRBJ2-7; D tentatively fits TRBD1 or TRBD2 (5 bases each). V gave up 0 bases and J gave up 3 bases, with 12 bases separating them. This CDR3 is 15 amino acids long. The germline V gene encodes CDR1 MNHEY and CDR2 SMNVEV (reference sequence). CDR3 amino acids: CASSLSSGLFYEQYF. CDR3 in DNA: TGTGCCAGCAGTTTATCATCGGGGCTTTTCTACGAGCAGTACTTC.

This clonotype was found a few times. CDR3 nucleotides: TGTGCCAGCAGCTCTGGGGAGGGGGTAGAGACCCAGTACTTC. Translation: CASSSGEGVETQYF. V and J are TRBV13 and TRBJ2-5; D is perhaps TRBD2 (7 bases). This CDR3 is 14 amino acids long. V dropped 4 bases and J dropped 4 bases, with 13 bases sitting between them. Germline V lookup: CDR1 PRHDT, CDR2 FYEKMQ (reference sequence). Full variable domain (outside the CDR3, taken from reference TRBV13 and TRBJ2-5): AAGVIQSPRHLIKEKRETATLKCYPIPRHDTVYWYQQGPGQDPQFLISFYEKMQSDKGSIPDRFSAQQFSDYHSELNMSSLELGDSALYFCASSSGEGVETQYFGPGTRLLVL.

Regarding this clonotype: A much larger clone sits a single nucleotide away, making a read error possible. The gene calls are TRBV7-3 and TRBJ1-1; TRBD1 might be the D (6 bases). CDR1 SGHTA and CDR2 FQGTGA come from the germline V gene. The CDR3 length is 14 residues. The CDR3 is CASSKTSGGTEGFF. The CDR3 coding sequence is TGTGCCAGCAGTAAAACTAGCGGGGGCACTGAAGGTTTCTTT.

This sequence joins TRBV5-1 and TRBJ2-3; 8 nucleotides align to TRBD1. The V and J ends lost 2 bases and 5 bases, in that order; junction bases with no gene match: 7. CDR3 length equals 15 residues. Germline V gene sequence: CDR1 SGHRS, CDR2 YFSETQ. DNA of the CDR3: TGCGCCAGCAGCTTCGCCAGGACAGGGATAGATACGCAGTATTTT. This translates into CASSFARTGIDTQYF.

This clonotype was counted between two and nine times. The J gene is TRBJ2-7, the V gene TRBV7-9; 8 positions agree with TRBD1. Germline V gene lookup returns CDR1 SEHNR and CDR2 FQNEAQ (reference sequence). The junction had 6 bases not matched to a gene; V was cut back by 3 bases and J by 5 bases. The CDR3 length is 14 residues. CDR3 in DNA: TGTGCCAGCAGCTTTCAAACAGGGGGGCACGAGCAGTACTTC. Translation gives CASSFQTGGHEQYF.

The chain has TRBV9 and TRBJ2-1, with D hard to call. Trimming took off 4 bases at V and 0 bases at J, with 17 bases between the two ends. CDR1 and CDR2 (germline): SGDLS, YYNGEE. The CDR3 sequence is 17 residues long. This chain's CDR3 is CASSLPDGKSSYNEQFF. The CDR3 bases are TGTGCCAGCAGCCTACCGGACGGTAAAAGCTCCTACAATGAGCAGTTCTTC.

This clonotype has a handful of counts. The J gene is TRBJ2-5, the V gene TRBV3-1; 8 bases map to TRBD2. Germline V lookup: CDR1 LGHDT, CDR2 YNNKEL (reference sequence). The CDR3 is 17 amino acids. The junction had 14 bases not matched to a gene; V was cut back by 1 base and J by 7 bases. The CDR3 region is CASSQGPPGLVGGTQYF. Here the CDR3 DNA reads TGTGCCAGCAGCCAAGGGCCTCCGGGACTAGTTGGGGGGACCCAGTACTTC.

This sequence joins TRBV28 and TRBJ2-7; TRBD1 aligns across 9 bases. The CDR3 is made up of 15 amino acids. Germline CDR1 and CDR2: MDHEN and SYDVKM. The trim removed 5 bases at V and 4 bases at J, leaving 9 bases unmatched. CDR3: CASSLRDRELYEQYF. Written as DNA, the CDR3 is TGTGCCAGCAGTCTCCGGGACAGGGAGCTTTACGAGCAGTACTTC.

This rearrangement joins TRBV6-6 to TRBJ1-4; D gene unclear. V gave up 7 bases and J gave up 12 bases, with 18 bases separating them. CDR1 MNHNY and CDR2 SVGAGI come from the germline V gene (reference sequence). This CDR3 is built from 13 residues. For the CDR3, the DNA is TGTGCCAGCACCCGGGGTTTGGGGTCGGAACTGTTTTTT. Translation: CASTRGLGSELFF.

The chain couples TRBV18 to TRBJ1-1; D may be TRBD1 (6 bases). This CDR3 contains 13 residues. V was shortened by 1 base and J by 3 bases, with 6 bases between the two germline ends. Germline CDR1 KGHSH, CDR2 LQKENI. CDR3 coding DNA: TGTGCCAGCTCACCACACAGGGACACTGAAGCTTTCTTT. As protein: CASSPHRDTEAFF. The full variable domain, with the rest looked up from reference TRBV18 and TRBJ1-1, is NAGVMQNPRHLVRRRGQEARLRCSPMKGHSHVYWYRQLPEEGLKFMVYLQKENIIDESGMPKERFSAEFPKEGPSILRIQQVVRGDSAAYFCASSPHRDTEAFFGQGTRLTVV.

DNA for the CDR3: TGCAGTGCCAGACAGGATGGCAATCAGCCCCAGCATTTT. Protein: CSARQDGNQPQHF. The chain links TRBV20-1 to TRBJ1-5; D is perhaps TRBD1 (6 bases). Germline-derived CDR1 and CDR2 are DFQATT and SNEGSKA (reference sequence). The CDR3 totals 13 residues. Trimming removed 6 bases from V and 2 bases from J, with 11 bases in between.

V is TRBV5-6 and J is TRBJ2-7, with TRBD2 identical over 8 bases. The CDR3 is 15 residues long. Germline values: CDR1 SGHDT, CDR2 YYEEEE. V shed 3 bases and J 3 bases; nucleotides not matched to a gene: 8. The CDR3 nucleotides are TGTGCCAGCAGCTCCCGACCGAGCGGGGGCTACGAGCAGTACTTC. Translating gives CASSSRPSGGYEQYF.